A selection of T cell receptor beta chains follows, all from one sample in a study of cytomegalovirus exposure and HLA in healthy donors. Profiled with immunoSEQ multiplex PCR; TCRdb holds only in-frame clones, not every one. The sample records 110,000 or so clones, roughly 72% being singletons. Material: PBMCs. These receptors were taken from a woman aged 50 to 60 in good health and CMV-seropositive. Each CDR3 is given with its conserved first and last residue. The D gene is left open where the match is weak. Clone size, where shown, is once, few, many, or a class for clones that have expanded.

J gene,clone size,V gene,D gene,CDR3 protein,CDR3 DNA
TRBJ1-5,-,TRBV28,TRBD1,CASSPNIWTGGQPQHF,TGTGCCAGCAGTCCTAATATTTGGACAGGGGGTCAGCCCCAGCATTTT
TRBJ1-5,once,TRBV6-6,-,CASSYTADSNQPQHF,TGTGCCAGCAGTTACACAGCAGATAGCAATCAGCCCCAGCATTTT
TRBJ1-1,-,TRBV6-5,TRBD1,CASQGTGKPNTEAFF,TGTGCATCCCAAGGGACAGGGAAGCCTAACACTGAAGCTTTCTTT
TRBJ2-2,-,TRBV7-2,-,CASSLDALAINTGELFF,TGTGCCAGCAGCTTAGACGCACTAGCTATTAACACCGGGGAGCTGTTTTTT
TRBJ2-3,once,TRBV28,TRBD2,CASSLSPGLAGSTDTQYF,TGTGCCAGCAGCCTATCCCCGGGACTAGCGGGTAGCACAGATACGCAGTATTTT
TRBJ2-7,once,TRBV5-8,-,CASSLNRVYEQYF,TGTGCCAGCAGCTTGAACAGGGTCTACGAGCAGTACTTC
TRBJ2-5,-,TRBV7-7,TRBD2,CASSQSGVGETQYF,TGTGCCAGCAGTCAAAGCGGGGTGGGAGAGACCCAGTACTTC
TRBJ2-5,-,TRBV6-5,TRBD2,CASSYAGTSGRETQYF,TGTGCCAGCAGTTACGCCGGGACTAGCGGGAGAGAGACCCAGTACTTC
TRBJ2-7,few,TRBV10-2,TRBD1,CASTPGTGDEQYF,TGCGCCAGCACCCCCGGGACAGGGGACGAGCAGTACTTC
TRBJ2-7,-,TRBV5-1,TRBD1,CASSLAIAGTGGDEQYF,TGCGCCAGCAGCTTGGCCATCGCCGGGACAGGGGGCGATGAGCAGTACTTC
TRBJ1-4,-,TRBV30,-,CAWTGEATNEKLFF,TGTGCCTGGACAGGGGAAGCAACTAATGAAAAACTGTTTTTT
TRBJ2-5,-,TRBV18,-,CASSPPPGWETQYF,TGTGCCAGCTCACCACCGCCAGGGTGGGAGACCCAGTACTTC
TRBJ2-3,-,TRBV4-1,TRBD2,CASSQPGVIAGSTDTQYF,TGCGCCAGCAGCCAACCCGGTGTGATAGCGGGGAGCACAGATACGCAGTATTTT
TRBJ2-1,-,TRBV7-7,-,CASSPSRYYNEQFF,TGTGCCAGCAGCCCGAGTCGGTACTACAATGAGCAGTTCTTC
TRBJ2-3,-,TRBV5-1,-,CASRRWTETTDTQYF,TGCGCCAGCAGACGTTGGACAGAGACCACAGATACGCAGTATTTT
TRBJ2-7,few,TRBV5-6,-,CASSFWERGGSYEQYF,TGTGCCAGCAGCTTTTGGGAAAGAGGGGGCTCCTACGAGCAGTACTTC
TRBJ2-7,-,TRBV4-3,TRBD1,CASSRDRLTYEQYF,TGCGCCAGCAGCCGGGACAGGCTTACCTACGAGCAGTACTTC
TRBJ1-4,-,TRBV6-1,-,CASSQAQMMFF,TGTGCCAGCAGCCAGGCCCAGATGATGTTTTTT
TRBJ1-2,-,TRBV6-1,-,CANSKGGDYGYTF,TGTGCCAACAGCAAAGGGGGTGACTATGGCTACACCTTC
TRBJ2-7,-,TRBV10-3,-,CAISEFGTGTYEQYF,TGTGCCATCAGTGAGTTTGGGACTGGAACCTACGAGCAGTACTTC
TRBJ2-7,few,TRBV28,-,CASSPGDSYEQYF,TGTGCCAGCAGTCCAGGGGATTCCTACGAGCAGTACTTC
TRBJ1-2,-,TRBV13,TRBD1,CASSQGAGYGYTF,TGTGCCAGCAGCCAGGGGGCTGGCTATGGCTACACCTTC
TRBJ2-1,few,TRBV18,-,CASSPYSRGGNSYNEQFF,TGTGCCAGCTCACCGTATAGTCGCGGCGGGAACTCCTACAATGAGCAGTTCTTC
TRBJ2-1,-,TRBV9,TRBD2,CASSPRTSTYNEQFF,TGTGCCAGCAGCCCCAGGACTAGCACCTACAATGAGCAGTTCTTC
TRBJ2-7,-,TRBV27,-,CASSLIQGMGSYEQYF,TGTGCCAGCAGTTTAATTCAGGGCATGGGTTCCTACGAGCAGTACTTC
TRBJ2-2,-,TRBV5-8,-,CASSLDGREELFF,TGTGCCAGCAGCTTGGACGGGAGAGAGGAGCTGTTTTTT
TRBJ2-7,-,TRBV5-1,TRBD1,CASGPGTGPYEQYF,TGCGCCAGCGGTCCTGGGACAGGGCCCTACGAGCAGTACTTC
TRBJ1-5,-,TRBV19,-,CASSIGALNQPQHF,TGTGCCAGTAGTATAGGGGCCCTCAATCAGCCCCAGCATTTT
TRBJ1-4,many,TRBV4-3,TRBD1,CASSQGQMERVNEKLFF,TGCGCCAGCAGCCAGGGACAGATGGAAAGGGTTAATGAAAAACTGTTTTTT
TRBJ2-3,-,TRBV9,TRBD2,CASSPSGGGTSTDTQYF,TGTGCCAGCAGCCCTAGCGGCGGAGGTACTAGCACAGATACGCAGTATTTT
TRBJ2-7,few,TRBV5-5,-,CASSFGLGLSYEQYF,TGTGCCAGCAGCTTCGGGCTGGGGCTTTCCTACGAGCAGTACTTC
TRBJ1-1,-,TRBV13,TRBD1,CASSPRTGPINTEAFF,TGTGCCAGCAGCCCGCGGACAGGGCCCATTAACACTGAAGCTTTCTTT
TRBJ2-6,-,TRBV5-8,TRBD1,CASSSGGSGANVLTF,TGTGCCAGCAGCTCAGGGGGCTCTGGGGCCAACGTCCTGACTTTC
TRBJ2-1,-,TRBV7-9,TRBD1,CASSTGQGWDPNNEQFF,TGTGCCAGCAGCACCGGACAGGGATGGGACCCTAACAATGAGCAGTTCTTC
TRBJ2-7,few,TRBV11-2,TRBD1,CASSPQAGTVVHEQYF,TGTGCCAGCAGCCCCCAAGCCGGGACAGTCGTCCACGAGCAGTACTTC
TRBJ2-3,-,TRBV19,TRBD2,CASRLAGVYTQYF,TGTGCCAGTAGGCTAGCGGGAGTATATACGCAGTATTTT
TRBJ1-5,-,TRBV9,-,CASSVGAENQPQHF,TGTGCCAGCAGCGTGGGGGCGGAAAATCAGCCCCAGCATTTT
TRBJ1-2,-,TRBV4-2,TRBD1,CASSARDRGHYGYTF,TGTGCCAGCAGCGCCCGGGACAGGGGACACTATGGCTACACCTTC
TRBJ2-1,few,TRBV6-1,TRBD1,CAIRQGYNEQFF,TGTGCCATTAGACAGGGATACAATGAGCAGTTCTTC
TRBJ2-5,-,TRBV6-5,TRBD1,CASSQDRGQETQYF,TGTGCCAGCAGCCAGGACAGGGGACAAGAGACCCAGTACTTC
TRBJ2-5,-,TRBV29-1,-,CSVEDGASGETQYF,TGCAGCGTTGAAGATGGGGCTAGTGGGGAGACCCAGTACTTC
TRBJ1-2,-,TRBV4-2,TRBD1,CASSLRTGGREGYTF,TGTGCCAGCAGCTTGCGGACAGGGGGCAGGGAGGGCTACACCTTC
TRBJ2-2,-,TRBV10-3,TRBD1,CAIYSGTGHTGELFF,TGTGCCATCTATTCCGGGACAGGGCACACCGGGGAGCTGTTTTTT
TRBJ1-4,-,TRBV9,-,CASSVLGEKLFF,TGTGCCAGCAGCGTACTCGGGGAAAAACTGTTTTTT
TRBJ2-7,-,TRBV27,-,CASSSLDWNSYEQYF,TGTGCCAGCAGTTCCCTCGACTGGAACTCCTACGAGCAGTACTTC
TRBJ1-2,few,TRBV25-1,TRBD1,CASSDPTGGNDGYTF,TGTGCCAGCAGTGACCCGACAGGGGGTAACGATGGCTACACCTTC
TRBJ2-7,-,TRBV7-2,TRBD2,CASSSGLAGRVDEQYF,TGTGCCAGCAGTTCGGGACTAGCGGGGAGAGTGGACGAGCAGTACTTC
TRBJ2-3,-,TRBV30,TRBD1,CASQVGAGGSTDTQYF,TGTGCCTCTCAAGTGGGGGCAGGGGGATCCACAGATACGCAGTATTTT
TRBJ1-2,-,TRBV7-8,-,CASSLGWLQYGYTF,TGTGCCAGCAGCTTAGGTTGGCTCCAATATGGCTACACCTTC
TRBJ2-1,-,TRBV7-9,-,CASSQWYANEQFF,TGTGCCAGCAGCCAATGGTATGCGAATGAGCAGTTCTTC
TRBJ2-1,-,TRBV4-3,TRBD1,CASSPSLGQGIYNEQFF,TGCGCCAGCAGCCCAAGTCTGGGACAGGGGATTTACAATGAGCAGTTCTTC
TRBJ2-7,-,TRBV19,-,CASSNSRRGDLEQYF,TGTGCCAGTAGTAACTCGCGCAGGGGGGACTTAGAGCAGTACTTC
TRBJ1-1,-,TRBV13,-,CASCTKGGGLNTEAFF,TGTGCCAGCTGTACGAAGGGGGGGGGCTTGAACACTGAAGCTTTCTTT
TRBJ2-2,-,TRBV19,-,CASSPPVGELFF,TGTGCCAGTAGTCCCCCTGTCGGGGAGCTGTTTTTT
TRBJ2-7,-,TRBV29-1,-,CSVFRLGGVGEQYF,TGCAGCGTGTTCAGACTAGGAGGGGTGGGCGAGCAGTACTTC
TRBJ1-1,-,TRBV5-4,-,CASSLRRGEAFF,TGTGCCAGCAGCTTACGCCGGGGTGAAGCTTTCTTT
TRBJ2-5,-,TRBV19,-,CASADRETQYF,TGTGCCAGCGCGGATAGAGAGACCCAGTACTTC
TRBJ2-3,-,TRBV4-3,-,CASSQDLGTANTDTQYF,TGCGCCAGCAGCCAAGATCTAGGGACTGCTAACACAGATACGCAGTATTTT
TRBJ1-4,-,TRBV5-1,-,CASSTDGSTNEKLFF,TGCGCCAGCAGCACAGACGGCTCAACTAATGAAAAACTGTTTTTT